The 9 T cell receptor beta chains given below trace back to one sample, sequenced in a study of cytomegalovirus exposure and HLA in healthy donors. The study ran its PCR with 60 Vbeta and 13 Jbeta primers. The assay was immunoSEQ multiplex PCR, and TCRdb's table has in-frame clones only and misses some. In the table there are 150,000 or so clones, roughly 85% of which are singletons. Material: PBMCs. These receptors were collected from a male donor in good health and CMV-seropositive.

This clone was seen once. CDR3 protein: CASSQRGLAGAGDNEQFF. The CDR3 DNA reads as TGCGCCAGCAGCCAGAGGGGACTAGCGGGAGCTGGGGACAATGAGCAGTTCTTC. The gene calls are TRBV4-3 and TRBJ2-1; 14 nucleotides agree with TRBD2. The CDR3 loop spans 18 amino acids. Germline lookup yields CDR1 LGHNA and CDR2 YSLEER. Trimming took 3 bases from V and 5 from J; bases not matched to a gene: 9.

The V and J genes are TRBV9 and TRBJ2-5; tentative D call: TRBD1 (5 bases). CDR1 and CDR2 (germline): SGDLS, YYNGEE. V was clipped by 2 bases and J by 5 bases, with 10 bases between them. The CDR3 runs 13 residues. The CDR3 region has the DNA TGTGCCAGCAGCGTGTCAGGGCTGGAGACCCAGTACTTC. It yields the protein CASSVSGLETQYF.

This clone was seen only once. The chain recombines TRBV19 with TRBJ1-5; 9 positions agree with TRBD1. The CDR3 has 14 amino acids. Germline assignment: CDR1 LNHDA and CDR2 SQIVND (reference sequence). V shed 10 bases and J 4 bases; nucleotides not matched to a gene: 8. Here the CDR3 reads CATSMGQGNQPQHF. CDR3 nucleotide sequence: TGTGCCACCTCGATGGGACAGGGTAATCAGCCCCAGCATTTT. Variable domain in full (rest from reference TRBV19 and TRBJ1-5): DGGITQSPKYLFRKEGQNVTLSCEQNLNHDAMYWYRQDPGQGLRLIYYSQIVNDFQKGDIAEGYSVSREKKESFPLTVTSAQKNPTAFYLCATSMGQGNQPQHFGDGTRLSIL.

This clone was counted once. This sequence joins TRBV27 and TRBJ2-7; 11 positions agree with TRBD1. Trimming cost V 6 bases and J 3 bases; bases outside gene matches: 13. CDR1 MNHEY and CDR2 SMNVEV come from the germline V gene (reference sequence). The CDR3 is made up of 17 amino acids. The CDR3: CASRPWTGGLTLYEQYF. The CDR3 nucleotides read TGTGCCAGCAGACCCTGGACAGGGGGCCTTACCCTCTACGAGCAGTACTTC.

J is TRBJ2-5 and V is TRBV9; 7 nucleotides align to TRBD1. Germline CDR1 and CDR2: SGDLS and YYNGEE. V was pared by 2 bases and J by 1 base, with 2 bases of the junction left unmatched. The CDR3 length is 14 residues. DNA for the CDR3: TGTGCCAGCAGCGTTACAGGGGCCCAAGAGACCCAGTACTTC. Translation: CASSVTGAQETQYF.

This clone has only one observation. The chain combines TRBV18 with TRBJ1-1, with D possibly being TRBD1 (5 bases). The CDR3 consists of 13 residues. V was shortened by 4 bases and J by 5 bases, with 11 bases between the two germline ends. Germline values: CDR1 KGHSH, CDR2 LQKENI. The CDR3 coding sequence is TGTGCCAGCTCACGCACAGGTCAGACTGAAGCTTTCTTT. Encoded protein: CASSRTGQTEAFF.

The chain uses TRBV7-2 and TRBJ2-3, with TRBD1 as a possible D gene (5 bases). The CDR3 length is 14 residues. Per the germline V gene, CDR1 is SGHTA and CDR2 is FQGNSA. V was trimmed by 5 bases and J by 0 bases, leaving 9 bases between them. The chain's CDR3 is CASSPDRSTDTQYF. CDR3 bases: TGTGCCAGCAGCCCAGACAGAAGCACAGATACGCAGTATTTT.

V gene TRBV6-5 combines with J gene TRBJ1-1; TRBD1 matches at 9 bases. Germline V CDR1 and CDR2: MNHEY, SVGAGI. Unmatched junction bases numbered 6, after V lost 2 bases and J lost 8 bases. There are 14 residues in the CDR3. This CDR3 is CASSYMGGQGEAFF. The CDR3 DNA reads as TGTGCCAGCAGTTACATGGGTGGACAGGGGGAAGCTTTCTTT.

This chain's CDR3 is CSAPGLAYHEQFF. In DNA form, the CDR3 reads TGCAGCGCCCCGGGACTAGCTTACCATGAGCAGTTCTTC. The J gene is TRBJ2-1, the V gene TRBV29-1; TRBD2 aligns across 9 bases. The CDR3 loop spans 13 amino acids. The V gene's germline CDR1 is SQVTM and CDR2 ANQGSEA. With 7 bases clipped from V and 8 bases from J, the junction kept 9 bases outside the gene matches.